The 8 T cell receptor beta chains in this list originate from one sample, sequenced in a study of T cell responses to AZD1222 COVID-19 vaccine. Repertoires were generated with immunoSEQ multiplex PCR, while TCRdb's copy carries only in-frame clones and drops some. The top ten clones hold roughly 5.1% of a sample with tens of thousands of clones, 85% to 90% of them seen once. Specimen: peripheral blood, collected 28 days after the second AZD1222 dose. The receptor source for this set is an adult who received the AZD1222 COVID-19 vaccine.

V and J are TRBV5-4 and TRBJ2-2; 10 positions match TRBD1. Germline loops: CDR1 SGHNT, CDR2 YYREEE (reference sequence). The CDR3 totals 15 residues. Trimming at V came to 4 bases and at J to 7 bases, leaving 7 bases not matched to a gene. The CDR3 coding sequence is TGTGCCAGCAGCACGGGACAGGGGTCTTACGGGGAGCTGTTTTTT. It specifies CASSTGQGSYGELFF.

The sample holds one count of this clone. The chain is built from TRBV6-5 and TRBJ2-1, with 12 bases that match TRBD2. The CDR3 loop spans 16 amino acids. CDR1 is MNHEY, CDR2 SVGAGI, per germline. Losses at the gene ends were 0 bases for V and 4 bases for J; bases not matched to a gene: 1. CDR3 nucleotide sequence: TGTGCCAGCAGTTACTCGACTAGCGGGGGATACAATGAGCAGTTCTTC. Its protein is CASSYSTSGGYNEQFF.

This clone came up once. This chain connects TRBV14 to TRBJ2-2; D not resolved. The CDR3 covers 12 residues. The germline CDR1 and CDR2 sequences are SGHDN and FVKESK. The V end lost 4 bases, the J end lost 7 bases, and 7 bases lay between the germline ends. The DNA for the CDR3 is TGTGCCAGCAGCCTGTTGAACGGGGAGCTGTTTTTT. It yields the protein CASSLLNGELFF.

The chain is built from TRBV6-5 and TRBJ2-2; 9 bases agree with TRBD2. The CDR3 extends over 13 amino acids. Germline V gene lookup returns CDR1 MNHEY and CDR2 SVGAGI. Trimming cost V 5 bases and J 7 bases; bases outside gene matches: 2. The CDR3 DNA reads TGTGCCAGCAGTCCGCGGGGGGGCGGGGAGCTGTTTTTT. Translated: CASSPRGGGELFF.

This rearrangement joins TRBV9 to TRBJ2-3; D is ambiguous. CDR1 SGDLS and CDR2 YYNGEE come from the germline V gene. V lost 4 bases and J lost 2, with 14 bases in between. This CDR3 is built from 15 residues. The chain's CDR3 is CASSSRHSLTDTQYF. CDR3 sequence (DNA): TGTGCCAGCAGCTCTAGACATTCACTCACAGATACGCAGTATTTT.

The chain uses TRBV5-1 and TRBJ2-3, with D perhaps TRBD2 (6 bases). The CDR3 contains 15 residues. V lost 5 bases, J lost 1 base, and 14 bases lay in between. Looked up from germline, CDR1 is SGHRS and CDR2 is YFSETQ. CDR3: CASRGPRGRTDTQYF. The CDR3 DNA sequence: TGCGCCAGCAGGGGGCCGCGGGGCCGCACAGATACGCAGTATTTT.

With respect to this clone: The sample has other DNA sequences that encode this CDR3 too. In nucleotides, the CDR3 is TGTGCTAGTGGTTTGAATATGAACACTGAAGCTTTCTTT. Protein product: CASGLNMNTEAFF. The chain has TRBV12-5 and TRBJ1-1; D call uncertain. The CDR3 consists of 13 residues. Germline V gives CDR1 LGHNT, CDR2 FRNRAP. With 2 bases removed from V and 0 bases from J, the gap between germline ends came to 4 bases. Complete variable domain (other parts from reference TRBV12-5 and TRBJ1-1): DARVTQTPRHKVTEMGQEVTMRCQPILGHNTVFWYRQTMMQGLELLAYFRNRAPLDDSGMPKDRFSAEMPDATLATLKIQPSEPRDSAVYFCASGLNMNTEAFFGQGTRLTVV.

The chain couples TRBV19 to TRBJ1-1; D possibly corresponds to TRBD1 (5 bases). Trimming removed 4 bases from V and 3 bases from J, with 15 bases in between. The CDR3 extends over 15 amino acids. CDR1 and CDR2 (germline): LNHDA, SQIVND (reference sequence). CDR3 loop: CASSSRQGGHTEAFF. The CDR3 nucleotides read TGTGCCAGTAGTAGCAGGCAGGGCGGGCACACTGAAGCTTTCTTT.